This passage covers 31 T cell receptor beta chains from one sample sequenced in a study of blood T cells in healthy people across ages. The use of a sample-barcoded 5' primer and a J-beta primer mix characterized a second PCR of roughly 6 to 11 cycles. Each CDR3 protein gets one entry after TCRdb re-called the 5' RACE reads with MiXCR. The sample gives fewer than 800,000 distinct CDR3 sequences, 20% to 25% of which show up once; around 3.4% is in the top ten. The sequenced material came from blood. These TCRs come from a man between 65 and 85 years old in good health.

This clonotype came up many times. The chain links TRBV7-9 to TRBJ2-1; D is unresolved. V was cut by 3 bases and J by 6 bases, with 3 bases left in between. The germline V gene encodes CDR1 SEHNR and CDR2 FQNEAQ (reference sequence). This CDR3 is built from 11 residues. The CDR3 sequence: CASSLINEQFF. The CDR3 DNA reads as TGTGCCAGCAGCTTGATCAATGAGCAGTTCTTC.

This clonotype was counted between two and nine times. The chain carries TRBV27 and TRBJ2-5; 8 bases line up with TRBD1. The DNA end is a closer match to TRBJ2-7, so the J assignment may be wrong. The CDR3 runs to 16 residues. The V gene's germline CDR1 is MNHEY and CDR2 SMNVEV (reference sequence). CDR3 amino acids: CASSLSNQGARYEQYF. CDR3 DNA sequence: TGTGCCAGCAGTTTATCGAATCAGGGGGCGCGCTACGAGCAGTACTTC.

This clonotype was recorded a few times. Since a much larger clone is just one base distant, this may be a read error. The chain is built from TRBV2 and TRBJ2-1; a possible D gene is TRBD2 (5 bases). The last part of the DNA fits TRBJ2-5 better; the J call may be wrong. The V gene's germline CDR1 is SNHLY and CDR2 FYNNEI. This CDR3 has 12 amino acids. The CDR3: CASREFEEAQYF. In DNA, the CDR3 is TGTGCCAGCAGAGAGTTCGAGGAGGCCCAGTACTTC.

As to this clonotype: The germline gene is not matched at one end of the junction; a read error may be the cause. The rearrangement joins TRBV5-8 to TRBJ1-6; TRBD1 is a possible D gene (6 bases). Germline V gene sequence: CDR1 SGHTS, CDR2 YDEGEE. CDR3 size: 16 residues. The CDR3 DNA sequence: TGTGCCAGCAGCTTTGGATCCGGGACAACCAATTCGCCCCTCCACTTT. Its translation is CASSFGSGTTNSPLHF. The full variable domain, its missing parts supplied by reference TRBV5-8 and TRBJ1-6, is EAGVTQSPTHLIKTRGQQATLRCSPISGHTSVYWYQQALGLGLQFLLWYDEGEERNRGNFPPRFSGRQFPNYSSELNVNALELEDSALYLCASSFGSGTTNSPLHFGNGTRLTVT.

This clonotype has ten or more counts. The chain combines TRBV7-8 with TRBJ2-2, with 9 bases aligning to TRBD1. The length of the CDR3 is 17 residues. V trimming: 6 bases; J trimming: 5 bases; junction bases outside the gene matches: 13. Germline assignment: CDR1 SGHVS and CDR2 FQNEAQ. For the CDR3, the DNA is TGTGCCAGCAGTCCCCTGGAAATGGGACAGGGAACCGGGGAGCTGTTTTTT. This sequence encodes CASSPLEMGQGTGELFF.

This chain joins TRBV29-1 and TRBJ2-5; D is unclear. Per the germline V gene, CDR1 is SQVTM and CDR2 is ANQGSEA. V was cut by 4 bases and J by 3 bases, with 15 bases left in between. This CDR3 spans 14 amino acids. CDR3 sequence: CSVGPAGLKETQYF. DNA for the CDR3: TGCAGCGTTGGCCCGGCAGGCCTCAAAGAGACCCAGTACTTC.

The V gene is TRBV23-1, the J gene TRBJ2-7, with a tentative D call TRBD2 (6 bases). TRBV23-1 has ORF status, its function being uncertain. This CDR3 has 13 residues. Trimming pared 8 bases from V and 0 bases from J, leaving 11 bases between. The CDR3 sequence is CASGWGVSYEQYF. CDR3 sequence (DNA): TGCGCCAGCGGTTGGGGGGTCTCCTACGAGCAGTACTTC.

V is TRBV20-1 and J is TRBJ2-1; D is perhaps TRBD2 (6 bases). Trimming cost V 7 bases and J 4 bases, with 14 bases left between them. Germline CDR1 reads DFQATT; CDR2 reads SNEGSKA (reference sequence). CDR3 length equals 13 residues. The CDR3 loop reads CSGGGDRYNEQFF. CDR3 nucleotide sequence: TGCAGTGGGGGCGGGGATAGGTACAATGAGCAGTTCTTC.

This chain uses TRBV4-3 with TRBJ2-5; 7 nucleotides align to TRBD2. V lost 0 bases to trimming and J lost 5 bases; unmatched junction nucleotides: 15. Germline V gene sequence: CDR1 LGHNA, CDR2 YSLEER. This CDR3 contains 18 residues. CDR3 amino acids: CASSQDTPKAGTRETQYF. The CDR3 coding sequence is TGCGCCAGCAGCCAAGATACGCCGAAAGCGGGGACCCGGGAGACCCAGTACTTC.

This chain links TRBV6-2 or TRBV6-3 with TRBJ2-5, with 8 bases identical to TRBD2. The J segment lost 0 bases and the V segment lost 10 bases, leaving 10 bases of the junction unmatched. The CDR3 has 15 residues. The germline V gene encodes CDR1 MNHEY and CDR2 SVGEGT. The CDR3 DNA reads as TGTGCCACCACCTTTAGCGGGATGTACCAAGAGACCCAGTACTTC. It encodes CATTFSGMYQETQYF.

This clonotype was counted only a few times. The chain joins TRBV27 to TRBJ1-4; maybe TRBD1 (5 bases). The CDR3 loop spans 14 amino acids. V was clipped by 1 base and J by 8 bases, with 11 bases between them. CDR1 MNHEY and CDR2 SMNVEV come from the germline V gene (reference sequence). CDR3 sequence: CASSLYGTGEKLFF. CDR3 DNA: TGTGCCAGCAGTTTATATGGGACGGGGGAAAAACTGTTTTTT.

This clonotype was recorded a few times. The rearrangement joins TRBV6-1 to TRBJ2-7; D is possibly TRBD1 (5 bases). Trimming removed 3 bases from V and 2 bases from J, with 8 bases in between. The CDR3 contains 13 residues. Germline V gene sequence: CDR1 MNHNS, CDR2 SASEGT. CDR3 sequence (DNA): TGTGCCAGCAGTGACGTAGGGGCCTACGAGCAGTACTTC. As protein: CASSDVGAYEQYF.

This clonotype has only a few counts. J is TRBJ1-6 and V is TRBV21-1. TRBV21-1 is a listed pseudogene. The CDR3 sequence is 16 residues long. The CDR3 DNA is TGTGCCAGCAACAAAGAAGTCCAGGGGCCAAATTCACCCCTCCACTTT. It translates to CASNKEVQGPNSPLHF.

Remarks on this clonotype: Sequence at one end of the junction differs from germline and may be a read error. The J gene is TRBJ2-5, the V gene TRBV29-1, with D possibly matching TRBD1 (5 bases). From germline, CDR1 is SQVTM and CDR2 ANQGSEA. CDR3 length equals 11 residues. CDR3 region: CSVDRAETRYF. The DNA of the CDR3 is TGCAGCGTTGACAGGGCAGAGACCCGGTACTTT.

Worth noting for this clonotype: At one of its ends the junction is not consistent with the germline gene, which may arise from a read error. The CDR3 DNA sequence: TGCAGTCCTAGAGCCCACAATGAGCAGTTCTTC. Translation gives CSPRAHNEQFF. This sequence joins TRBV20-1 and TRBJ2-5, with D uncertain. The tail of the sequence fits TRBJ2-1 better, so the J call may be wrong. Germline V gene data show CDR1 as DFQATT and CDR2 as SNEGSKA (reference sequence). The CDR3 is 11 amino acids.

This clonotype was seen a handful of times. The genes are TRBV4-2 and TRBJ1-1; D is unclear. This CDR3 is 13 amino acids long. Between the trimmed V and J ends, which lost 0 bases and 3 bases, there was a span of 5 bases. Germline V gene lookup returns CDR1 LGHNA and CDR2 YNFKEQ. The CDR3 DNA is TGTGCCAGCAGCCAAGAGAGAGACACTGAAGCTTTCTTT. This translates into CASSQERDTEAFF.

V gene TRBV10-3 combines with J gene TRBJ2-5, with TRBD1 identical over 10 bases. V dropped 2 bases and J dropped 0; count of bases not matched to a gene: 3. The V gene's germline CDR1 is ENHRY and CDR2 SYGVKD. The CDR3 spans 16 residues. The CDR3 spells CAISEPGQGYQETQYF. The CDR3 region has the DNA TGTGCCATCAGTGAGCCGGGACAGGGGTACCAAGAGACCCAGTACTTC.

V gene TRBV20-1 combines with J gene TRBJ2-6, with 9 bases matching TRBD1. Germline trimming cut 5 bases from V and 4 bases from J; bases unmatched to any gene: 3. The CDR3 has 14 amino acids. In germline, CDR1 is DFQATT, CDR2 SNEGSKA (reference sequence). The CDR3 loop is CSAGDRAGANVLTF. DNA for the CDR3: TGCAGTGCTGGGGACAGGGCCGGGGCCAACGTCCTGACTTTC.

To note about this clonotype: One end of the junction does not line up with germline, which may come from a read error. This rearrangement joins TRBV7-8 to TRBJ2-1; D might be TRBD1 or TRBD2, each matching 5 bases. The CDR3 runs 16 residues. Germline loops: CDR1 SGHVS, CDR2 FQNEAQ. CDR3 region: CVSSLSGTPLSNEQFF. The CDR3 DNA reads TGTGTCAGCAGCTTATCCGGGACCCCCTTGAGCAATGAGCAGTTCTTC.

The chain employs TRBV7-6 and TRBJ2-7; TRBD1 might be the D (6 bases). Trimming pared 5 bases from V and 1 base from J, leaving 24 bases between. The CDR3 runs 18 residues. The germline V gene encodes CDR1 SGHVS and CDR2 FNYEAQ. CDR3 DNA sequence: TGTGCCAGCAGCCTAGAACCTATCCGACAGGATCAATCCTACGAGCAGTACTTC. It translates to CASSLEPIRQDQSYEQYF. Based on the CDR3 plus reference TRBV7-6 and TRBJ2-7, the full variable domain is GAGVSQSPRYKVTKRGQDVALRCDPISGHVSLYWYRQALGQGPEFLTYFNYEAQQDKSGLPNDRFSAERPEGSISTLTIQRTEQRDSAMYRCASSLEPIRQDQSYEQYFGPGTRLTVT.

The chain joins TRBV20-1 to TRBJ2-5, with 8 bases aligning to TRBD2. Germline V gives CDR1 DFQATT, CDR2 SNEGSKA (reference sequence). Trimming at V came to 5 bases and at J to 5 bases, leaving 16 bases not matched to a gene. CDR3 length equals 16 residues. The CDR3 bases are TGCAGTGCTGGAAGGGGCTCCAGCGGGAGTCGGGAGACCCAGTACTTC. Amino acid sequence: CSAGRGSSGSRETQYF.

This rearrangement joins TRBV9 to TRBJ2-3; D possibly matches TRBD1 or TRBD2 (6 bases each). Germline assignment: CDR1 SGDLS and CDR2 YYNGEE. With 3 bases removed from V and 5 bases from J, the gap between germline ends came to 22 bases. CDR3 length: 17 residues. CDR3 bases: TGTGCCAGCAGCGGGGGGGCAGGCCCCACCGACGGAGATACGCAGTATTTT. It encodes CASSGGAGPTDGDTQYF.

This clonotype appeared a few times. The rearrangement uses TRBV6-5 and TRBJ1-5; D not resolved. Deletions cut 6 bases from V and 0 bases from J, with 9 bases between. Germline CDR1 reads MNHEY; CDR2 reads SVGAGI. The CDR3 sequence is 14 residues long. The CDR3 is CASRGWGSNQPQHF. The CDR3 region has the DNA TGTGCCAGCAGGGGGTGGGGTAGCAATCAGCCCCAGCATTTT.

This chain uses TRBV11-2 with TRBJ2-6; no clear D. The V gene's germline CDR1 is SGHAT and CDR2 FQNNGV. V lost 10 bases and J lost 0, with 10 bases in between. The CDR3 extends over 14 amino acids. CDR3 DNA: TGTGCCATCTTGGACGGCTCTGGGGCCAACGTCCTGACTTTC. Protein sequence: CAILDGSGANVLTF.

This clonotype was detected only a few times. The J gene is TRBJ2-3, the V gene TRBV4-1; weak D call: TRBD2 (6 bases). V was trimmed by 5 bases and J by 4 bases, leaving 13 bases between them. Germline loops: CDR1 MGHRA, CDR2 YSYEKL. The CDR3 has 14 amino acids. The CDR3 spells CASSTLGSPDTQYF. The CDR3, as DNA: TGCGCCAGCAGCACTCTCGGGAGTCCAGATACGCAGTATTTT.

The J gene is TRBJ1-5, the V gene TRBV28; possible D gene TRBD1, 6 bases. This CDR3 contains 13 residues. Germline CDR1 reads MDHEN; CDR2 reads SYDVKM. The V end was cut by 6 bases, the J end by 4 bases, with 10 bases between. In DNA, the CDR3 is TGTGCCAGCAGAGTAGGACAGAATCAGCCCCAGCATTTT. It specifies CASRVGQNQPQHF.

This clonotype was seen a few times. J is TRBJ2-3 and V is TRBV7-9; the D gene is possibly TRBD2 (7 bases). Germline V gene sequence: CDR1 SEHNR, CDR2 FQNEAQ (reference sequence). V was pared by 5 bases and J by 4 bases, with 13 bases between. There are 14 residues in the CDR3. CDR3 region: CASSPGGASDTQYF. The CDR3 bases are TGTGCCAGCAGCCCGGGGGGCGCGTCAGATACGCAGTATTTT.

The genes are TRBV4-3 and TRBJ1-2; 8 bases match TRBD1. From germline, CDR1 is LGHNA and CDR2 YSLEER. V lost 4 bases to trimming and J lost 6 bases; unmatched junction nucleotides: 4. CDR3 length: 13 residues. In DNA, the CDR3 is TGCGCCAGCAGCCGACAGGGGATTCATGGCTACACCTTC. Its translation: CASSRQGIHGYTF.

This clonotype was seen more than once but under ten times. J is TRBJ2-7 and V is TRBV7-2, with 11 bases aligning to TRBD2. The germline V gene has CDR1 SGHTA and CDR2 FQGNSA. The V segment lost 1 base and the J segment 5 bases; nucleotides outside the gene matches: 7. The CDR3 spans 16 residues. The CDR3 is CASSLDTSGSWDEQYF. In DNA, the CDR3 is TGTGCCAGCAGCTTAGACACTAGCGGGAGTTGGGACGAGCAGTACTTC.

The gene calls are TRBV7-2 and TRBJ2-1, with TRBD2 matching over 7 bases. Per the germline V gene, CDR1 is SGHTA and CDR2 is FQGNSA. Losses at the gene ends were 1 base for V and 7 bases for J; bases not matched to a gene: 7. This CDR3 spans 15 amino acids. The CDR3 here is CASSLVAGDMNEQFF. The DNA for the CDR3 is TGTGCCAGCAGCTTAGTCGCGGGAGACATGAATGAGCAGTTCTTC.

This chain joins TRBV5-1 and TRBJ2-3; 8 bases agree with TRBD1. V shed 2 bases and J 6 bases; nucleotides not matched to a gene: 20. Germline V gene data show CDR1 as SGHRS and CDR2 as YFSETQ. The CDR3 covers 19 residues. The CDR3 DNA reads as TGCGCCAGCAGCTTTAAACCGGGACAGGCGCTTACGAAGCAGGATACGCAGTATTTT. As protein: CASSFKPGQALTKQDTQYF.